This T cell receptor (beta chain) was recorded in a study of blood T cell repertoires in COVID-19. With 5 bases removed from V and 4 bases from J, the gap between germline ends came to 11 bases. Germline V CDR1 and CDR2: GTSNPN, SVGIG (reference sequence). This CDR3 spans 13 amino acids. Seattle patient enrollment occurred during active infection, with longitudinal follow-up thereafter. The method was immunoSEQ multiplex PCR; TCRdb's version includes in-frame clones alone and lacks a portion of them. This sample has 100,000 to 150,000 clones, with around 89% found just once. J is TRBJ1-4 and V is TRBV30, with a possible D match to TRBD1 (5 bases). This receptor was taken from a man between 60 and 75 years old with COVID-19, enrolled during active disease. Sequenced material: peripheral blood. As DNA, the CDR3 is TGTGCCTGGGGCCGACAGCATAATGAAAAACTGTTTTTT. Translated: CAWGRQHNEKLFF.